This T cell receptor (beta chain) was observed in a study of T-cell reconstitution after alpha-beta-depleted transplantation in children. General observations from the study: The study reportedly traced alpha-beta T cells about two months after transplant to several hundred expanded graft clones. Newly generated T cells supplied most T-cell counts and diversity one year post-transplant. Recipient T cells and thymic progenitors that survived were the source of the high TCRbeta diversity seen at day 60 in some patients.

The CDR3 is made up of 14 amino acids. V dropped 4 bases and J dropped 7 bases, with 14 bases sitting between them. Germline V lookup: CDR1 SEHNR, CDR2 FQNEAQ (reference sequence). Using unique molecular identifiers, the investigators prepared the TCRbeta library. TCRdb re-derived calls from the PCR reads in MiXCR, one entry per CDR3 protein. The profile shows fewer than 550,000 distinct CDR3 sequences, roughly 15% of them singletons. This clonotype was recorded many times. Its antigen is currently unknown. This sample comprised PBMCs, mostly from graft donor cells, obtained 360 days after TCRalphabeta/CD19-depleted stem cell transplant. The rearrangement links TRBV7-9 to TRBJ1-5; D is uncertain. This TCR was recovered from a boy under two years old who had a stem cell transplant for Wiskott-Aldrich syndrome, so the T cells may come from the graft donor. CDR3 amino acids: CASSSSGFGQPQHF. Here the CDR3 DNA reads TGTGCCAGCAGCTCCTCGGGCTTCGGACAGCCCCAGCATTTT. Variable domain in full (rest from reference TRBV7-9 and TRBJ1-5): DTGVSQNPRHKITKRGQNVTFRCDPISEHNRLYWYRQTLGQGPEFLTYFQNEAQLEKSRLLSDRFSAERPKGSFSTLEIQRTEQGDSAMYLCASSSSGFGQPQHFGDGTRLSIL.